The 21 T cell receptor beta chains listed next were all sequenced from one sample in a study of PD-1 blockade in classical Hodgkin lymphoma (dated by TCRdb to between 2020 and 2021). Libraries were built with the immunoSEQ multiplex PCR assay. The immuneACCESS repertoire file appears here via TCRdb, limited to in-frame rearrangements. These files lack a portion of the clones; in checked studies, under half of the deficit traces to unresolved V genes, and the cause of the others is not known. This sample holds approximately 90,000 clones; over 90% were observed only once. The top ten constitute approximately 2.5% of the sample. In the paper's terms, the time point label means: cycle 2 day 1 (C2D1) of nivolumab. Relapse after autologous stem cell transplantation had occurred in all trial patients, and cohorts A, B and C were distinguished by prior brentuximab vedotin exposure. The material was peripheral blood mononuclear cells (PBMCs), obtained before the second cycle of nivolumab. The receptors were sampled from a human donor with classical Hodgkin lymphoma.

The V call is TRBV6-5, the J call TRBJ2-2; D not certain. The CDR3 is 14 residues long. CDR1 is MNHEY, CDR2 SVGAGI, per germline. Deletions cut 2 bases from V and 5 bases from J, with 9 bases between. The CDR3 region has the DNA TGTGCCAGCAGTTACCCCGGGCGGACCGGGGAGCTGTTTTTT. Its translation is CASSYPGRTGELFF.

In its sample, this clone was seen once. The CDR3 DNA sequence: TGTGCCAGCACTCCCAATTCCAGGGTTCTCAGTAAAAACATTCAGTACTTC. Its protein product is CASTPNSRVLSKNIQYF. V usage is TRBV28 and J usage is TRBJ2-4; D is perhaps TRBD1 (5 bases). This CDR3 is 17 amino acids long. Germline loops: CDR1 MDHEN, CDR2 SYDVKM. V lost 7 bases, J lost 4 bases, and 23 bases lay in between.

This clone was seen only once. This chain connects TRBV6-1 to TRBJ1-3; unclear D gene. The germline gives CDR1 MNHNS, CDR2 SASEGT. The CDR3 covers 12 residues. Trimming took 5 bases from V and 2 from J, leaving 4 bases between them. Written as DNA, the CDR3 is TGTGCCAGCAGTTTTGCTGGAAACACCATATATTTT. Translation gives CASSFAGNTIYF.

The chain recombines TRBV28 with TRBJ1-3; tentative D call: TRBD1 (6 bases). Germline lookup yields CDR1 MDHEN and CDR2 SYDVKM. The CDR3 contains 14 residues. Deletions cut 3 bases from V and 4 bases from J, with 10 bases between. In DNA form, the CDR3 reads TGTGCCAGCAGTTTGGGGGGGACAGGAAACACCATATATTTT. Translation: CASSLGGTGNTIYF.

Written as DNA, the CDR3 is TGTGCCAGCAGCTTGCAAGGGACACGGCCCTATACGCAGTATTTT. The encoded protein is CASSLQGTRPYTQYF. The V and J genes are TRBV5-6 and TRBJ2-3; possibly TRBD1 for D (6 bases). V was pared by 1 base and J by 7 bases, with 16 bases between. Per the germline V gene, CDR1 is SGHDT and CDR2 is YYEEEE. The CDR3 has 15 amino acids. Based on the CDR3 plus reference TRBV5-6 and TRBJ2-3, the full variable domain is DAGVTQSPTHLIKTRGQQVTLRCSPKSGHDTVSWYQQALGQGPQFIFQYYEEEERQRGNFPDRFSGHQFPNYSSELNVNALLLGDSALYLCASSLQGTRPYTQYFGPGTRLTVL.

The chain links TRBV6-1 to TRBJ2-7; possibly TRBD1 for D (5 bases). V was cut by 10 bases and J by 3 bases, with 19 bases left in between. The CDR3 spans 14 residues. From germline, CDR1 is MNHNS and CDR2 SASEGT. The CDR3 sequence is CAISPTKTVYEQYF. CDR3 nucleotides: TGTGCCATCTCCCCAACGAAGACAGTCTACGAGCAGTACTTC.

About this clone itself: Compared with germline, one end of the junction differs, possibly owing to a read error. The chain joins TRBV15 to TRBJ2-5; D may be TRBD2 (7 bases). The length of the CDR3 is 14 residues. CDR1 LNHNV and CDR2 YYDKDF come from the germline V gene (reference sequence). CDR3 nucleotides: TGTGCCACGAGCAAGGGGGGAGGGATAGAGACCCAGTACTTC. As protein: CATSKGGGIETQYF.

The genes are TRBV27 and TRBJ1-2; a weak D match, TRBD1 (6 bases). Germline-derived CDR1 and CDR2 are MNHEY and SMNVEV (reference sequence). The CDR3 is made up of 16 amino acids. The V and J ends lost 6 bases and 4 bases respectively, with 21 bases between them. CDR3 loop: CASSPLGETGVYGYTF. In DNA form, the CDR3 reads TGTGCCAGCAGCCCCCTGGGGGAGACAGGAGTCTATGGCTACACCTTC.

V gene TRBV23-1 combines with J gene TRBJ1-5, with D unresolved. TRBV23-1 has ORF status, its function being uncertain. The V end was cut by 0 bases, the J end by 6 bases, with 12 bases between. The CDR3 runs to 15 residues. This CDR3 is CASSQSVTFGQPQHF. The CDR3 DNA reads TGCGCCAGCAGTCAATCTGTGACTTTTGGTCAGCCCCAGCATTTT.

V usage is TRBV4-1 and J usage is TRBJ1-2; no clear D. V lost 1 base, J lost 4 bases, and 10 bases lay in between. Per the germline V gene, CDR1 is MGHRA and CDR2 is YSYEKL. This CDR3 is built from 14 residues. CDR3 sequence: CASSQVGFPYGYTF. CDR3 DNA: TGCGCCAGCAGCCAAGTTGGATTCCCCTATGGCTACACCTTC.

This clone has just one count. The V and J genes are TRBV5-4 and TRBJ2-5; 12 nucleotides line up with TRBD2. V lost 5 bases, J lost 1 base, and 6 bases stayed unmatched. Per germline, CDR1 SGHNT and CDR2 YYREEE (reference sequence). The CDR3 runs 16 residues. CDR3: CASSPPLAGGQETQYF. In nucleotides, the CDR3 is TGTGCCAGCAGTCCCCCACTAGCGGGGGGCCAAGAGACCCAGTACTTC.

The V and J genes are TRBV5-4 and TRBJ1-1, with D uncertain. Between the trimmed V and J ends, which lost 4 bases and 0 bases, there was a span of 13 bases. This CDR3 region has 15 residues. Germline V lookup: CDR1 SGHNT, CDR2 YYREEE (reference sequence). In DNA form, the CDR3 reads TGTGCCAGCAGCGCCCGACGGAGCTTGAACACTGAAGCTTTCTTT. This translates into CASSARRSLNTEAFF.

V is TRBV28 and J is TRBJ2-1, with D tentatively TRBD1 (6 bases). V lost 4 bases and J 6 bases, leaving 13 bases between the germline ends. The CDR3 consists of 14 residues. Germline V gene lookup returns CDR1 MDHEN and CDR2 SYDVKM. DNA for the CDR3: TGTGCCAGCAGTTCCTCAAGGGGGTTCAATGAGCAGTTCTTC. Translating it yields CASSSSRGFNEQFF.

This chain's CDR3 is CASSRPGQGAYEQYF. In DNA form, the CDR3 reads TGTGCCAGCAGCCGACCGGGACAGGGGGCATACGAGCAGTACTTC. This chain links TRBV6-5 with TRBJ2-7; 12 nucleotides match TRBD1. J lost 4 bases, V lost 6 bases, and 7 bases had no gene match. Germline loops: CDR1 MNHEY, CDR2 SVGAGI. The CDR3 extends over 15 amino acids.

This clone appeared a few times. The V and J genes are TRBV4-1 and TRBJ2-5; TRBD2 might be the D (5 bases). This CDR3 is 15 amino acids long. Germline V gene lookup returns CDR1 MGHRA and CDR2 YSYEKL. Trimming took 4 bases from V and 5 from J, leaving 17 bases between them. CDR3 DNA: TGCGCCAGCAGCCTCCGGACTGCCGCGCAGGAGACCCAGTACTTC. It codes for CASSLRTAAQETQYF.

The V gene is TRBV5-6, the J gene TRBJ2-7; no reliable D call. Germline V gene lookup returns CDR1 SGHDT and CDR2 YYEEEE. V was clipped by 3 bases and J by 6 bases, with 7 bases between them. This CDR3 contains 11 residues. The CDR3 loop is CASSWAGEQYF. CDR3 DNA sequence: TGTGCCAGCAGCTGGGCCGGCGAGCAGTACTTC.

The chain carries TRBV6-1 and TRBJ2-3; D possibly corresponds to TRBD2 (5 bases). This CDR3 is 14 amino acids long. V was pared by 8 bases and J by 3 bases, with 15 bases between. Germline V gene lookup returns CDR1 MNHNS and CDR2 SASEGT. This CDR3 reads CASLRRDWTDTQYF. The CDR3 coding sequence is TGTGCCAGCTTGCGTCGGGATTGGACAGATACGCAGTATTTT.

This chain joins TRBV29-1 and TRBJ2-1, with D unclear. The CDR3 is 14 residues long. Germline V lookup: CDR1 SQVTM, CDR2 ANQGSEA. V was pared by 2 bases and J by 3 bases, with 11 bases between. The CDR3 DNA reads TGCAGCGTTGAATGGCTGGGGTACTACAATGAGCAGTTCTTC. Amino acids: CSVEWLGYYNEQFF.

The chain couples TRBV25-1 to TRBJ1-2; D remains ambiguous. CDR1 MGHDK and CDR2 SYGVNS come from the germline V gene. Trimming pared 2 bases from V and 5 bases from J, leaving 15 bases between. CDR3 size: 15 residues. CDR3: CASSEKVRSGYGYTF. For the CDR3, the DNA is TGTGCCAGCAGTGAAAAAGTACGCTCGGGATATGGCTACACCTTC.

This clone was seen once. This chain uses TRBV11-2 with TRBJ2-3; tentative D call: TRBD1 (5 bases). Trimming shortened V by 5 bases and J by 4 bases, and 16 bases separated the two germline ends. Germline V gene lookup returns CDR1 SGHAT and CDR2 FQNNGV. This CDR3 is built from 15 residues. The CDR3 DNA follows: TGTGCCAGCAGCCAGGGTCCGGCCCCCCCAGATACGCAGTATTTT. Translated, it gives CASSQGPAPPDTQYF.

The rearrangement links TRBV28 to TRBJ1-4, with a tentative D call TRBD1 (6 bases). The CDR3 is made up of 15 amino acids. Germline values: CDR1 MDHEN, CDR2 SYDVKM. V was cut by 6 bases and J by 0 bases, with 11 bases left in between. The CDR3 bases are TGTGCCAGCAGCCTCCGGACAGCAACTAATGAAAAACTGTTTTTT. Amino acid sequence: CASSLRTATNEKLFF.